A selection of T cell receptor beta chains follows, all from one sample in a study of cytomegalovirus exposure and HLA in healthy donors. Libraries were prepared by immunoSEQ multiplex PCR; TCRdb keeps only in-frame clonotypes and omits some of them. The data hold about 130,000 clones, with about 74% observed a single time. The sequenced material came from PBMCs. These receptors all come from a man between 18 and 29 years old in good health and CMV-seropositive. Each CDR3 is given with its conserved first and last residue. The D gene is left open where the match is weak. Not every row has a clone size; where given, it reads once, few, many or a size class.

J gene	V gene	clone size	D gene	CDR3 DNA	CDR3 protein
TRBJ2-7	TRBV28	.	.	TGTGCCAGCAGTTTTGAACAAAACGAGCAGTACTTC	CASSFEQNEQYF
TRBJ1-3	TRBV15	.	.	TGTGCCACCAGCAGAGATCCTCAGGACCGACAGGTTAGCTCTGGAAACACCATATATTTT	CATSRDPQDRQVSSGNTIYF
TRBJ1-1	TRBV6-1	.	.	TGTGCCAGCAGTGCGACAGGTGCGAACACTGAAGCTTTCTTT	CASSATGANTEAFF
TRBJ2-6	TRBV9	.	TRBD1	TGTGCCAGCAGCCCACAGGGGGCTGGGGCCAACGTCCTGACTTTC	CASSPQGAGANVLTF
TRBJ2-3	TRBV7-2	.	.	TGTGCCAGCTCGCAAGGAGCAGATACGCAGTATTTT	CASSQGADTQYF
TRBJ1-2	TRBV4-2	.	.	TGTGCCAGCAGCCCGGTGGGGGGGAACTATGGCTACACCTTC	CASSPVGGNYGYTF
TRBJ2-5	TRBV28	.	TRBD2	TGTGCCAGCAGTTTTGAACTAGCGGGGAACCAAGAGACCCAGTACTTC	CASSFELAGNQETQYF
TRBJ2-7	TRBV7-6	.	.	TGTGCCAGCAGCTCTAATCAGGGGCAATACGAGCAGTACTTC	CASSSNQGQYEQYF
TRBJ2-3	TRBV18	few	TRBD2	TGTGCCAGCTCACCGGGGCTAGCGGGACGTGATACGCAGTATTTT	CASSPGLAGRDTQYF
TRBJ2-5	TRBV6-1	.	.	TGTGCCAGCAGTGGAACTAGTCGGGAGACCCAGTACTTC	CASSGTSRETQYF
TRBJ1-1	TRBV29-1	.	.	TGCAGCGCCCTATTGGGGAGACTTGGGGCTTTCTTT	CSALLGRLGAFF
TRBJ2-2	TRBV29-1	.	TRBD2	TGCAGCGTGCTGGGCGGGGGGGGTGACACCGGGGAGCTGTTTTTT	CSVLGGGGDTGELFF
TRBJ2-3	TRBV28	.	TRBD1	TGTGCCAGCAGTCTTTCGGGACAGGGGAAAGATACGCAGTATTTT	CASSLSGQGKDTQYF
TRBJ2-1	TRBV5-4	.	.	TGTGCCAGCAGCTCGACTGATTACAATGAGCAGTTCTTC	CASSSTDYNEQFF
TRBJ2-3	TRBV6-1	.	TRBD2	TGTGCCAGCAGGGAGCGGGGGGGCACAGATACGCAGTATTTT	CASRERGGTDTQYF
TRBJ1-2	TRBV25-1	.	.	TGTGCCAGCAGTGAGAGCTATGGCTACACCTTC	CASSESYGYTF
TRBJ2-5	TRBV10-3	.	.	TGTGCCATCAGTCTAGGACAGTCCCAAGAGACCCAGTACTTC	CAISLGQSQETQYF
TRBJ2-1	TRBV13	.	TRBD2	TGTGCCAGCAGCCAGCTGGGAGGGAGCTCCTACAATGAGCAGTTCTTC	CASSQLGGSSYNEQFF
TRBJ2-3	TRBV29-1	.	TRBD2	TGCAGCGTACTTAGCGGGGGGGTTGCAGATACGCAGTATTTT	CSVLSGGVADTQYF
TRBJ2-3	TRBV5-6	.	.	TGTGCCAGCAGCTGGGGACACATCCCTCCTACGCAGTATTTT	CASSWGHIPPTQYF
TRBJ2-7	TRBV19	.	TRBD1	TGTGCCAGTAGCTTACTGGCAGGGGGATTCGGGGACGAGCAGTACTTC	CASSLLAGGFGDEQYF
TRBJ2-4	TRBV7-7	.	TRBD1	TGTGCTAGCAGGGCCGGGGGACAGGGCACCAAAAACATTCAGTACTTC	CASRAGGQGTKNIQYF
TRBJ2-7	TRBV28	.	.	TGTGCCAGCAGTTTTTGGCAGGGGACCTACGAGCAGTACTTC	CASSFWQGTYEQYF
TRBJ2-2	TRBV7-2	.	.	TGTGCCAGCAGCTTAGTTGGAGGAGCGAACACCGGGGAGCTGTTTTTT	CASSLVGGANTGELFF
TRBJ2-2	TRBV7-6	.	.	TGTGCCAGCAGCCTGAGCCAGGGGGGCACCGGGGAGCTGTTTTTT	CASSLSQGGTGELFF
TRBJ1-4	TRBV4-1	.	TRBD1	TGCGCCAGCAGCCAATTCGGGACAGGGGTCGAAAAACTGTTTTTT	CASSQFGTGVEKLFF
TRBJ2-7	TRBV18	.	TRBD1	TGTGCCAGCGAGGACAGGGGGACCCACGAGCAGTACTTC	CASEDRGTHEQYF
TRBJ1-6	TRBV19	few	.	TGTGCCAGTAGGGACAGTACGGGTCATTCACCCCTCCACTTT	CASRDSTGHSPLHF
TRBJ2-7	TRBV27	.	.	TGTGCCAGCAGTTTAGGGAGGTACTACGAGCAGTACTTC	CASSLGRYYEQYF
TRBJ1-3	TRBV11-3	.	.	TGTGCCAGCAGCTTAGACCCAGCGGGGGCCGCAGGAAACACCATATATTTT	CASSLDPAGAAGNTIYF
TRBJ1-1	TRBV27	.	.	TGTGCCAGCAGGGGACTCTACACTGAAGCTTTCTTT	CASRGLYTEAFF
TRBJ1-2	TRBV27	once	.	TGTGCCAGCAGCCGACAGGTTAACTATGGCTACACCTTC	CASSRQVNYGYTF
TRBJ2-1	TRBV2	.	TRBD1	TGTGCCAGCACAGTCCCGGGACAGCAGATCTCCTACAATGAGCAGTTCTTC	CASTVPGQQISYNEQFF
TRBJ1-1	TRBV7-9	.	TRBD1	TGTGCCAGCAGCTCACCCGGGACAGGGGACACTGAAGCTTTCTTT	CASSSPGTGDTEAFF
TRBJ1-2	TRBV6-6	.	TRBD1	TGTGCCAGCAGTCCCGAACAGGGGGTCCTCTATGGCTACACCTTC	CASSPEQGVLYGYTF
TRBJ1-1	TRBV15	.	TRBD1	TGTGCCACCAGCAGAGGGGGGACAGTTATGAACACTGAAGCTTTCTTT	CATSRGGTVMNTEAFF
TRBJ2-1	TRBV11-2	.	.	TGTGCCAGCAGCACGACTAGGGGCGTGCATGAGCAGTTCTTC	CASSTTRGVHEQFF
TRBJ2-1	TRBV7-8	once	TRBD2	TGTGCCAGCAGCGCTACAAGGACTAGCGGGGGGCCCCTCGGGGAGCAGTTCTTC	CASSATRTSGGPLGEQFF
TRBJ2-2	TRBV7-3	.	TRBD1	TGTGCCAGCAGCTTAAGGGTTCTTCCGAGGGGGCGCGCGAAGGACACCGGGGAGCTGTTTTTT	CASSLRVLPRGRAKDTGELFF
TRBJ2-1	TRBV7-2	.	.	TGTGCCAGCAGCGTATACAGGGTTCGCTCCTACAATGAGCAGTTCTTC	CASSVYRVRSYNEQFF
TRBJ2-2	TRBV11-3	.	TRBD1	TGTGCCAGCAGCCCTAGACAGGGTCAGGGCACCGGGGAGCTGTTTTTT	CASSPRQGQGTGELFF
TRBJ2-7	TRBV28	.	.	TGTGCCAGCAGTGGGGGTGGAGCGGGTAGCTCCTACGAGCAGTACTTC	CASSGGGAGSSYEQYF
TRBJ2-5	TRBV11-2	.	TRBD2	TGTGCCAGCAGCCGTTCGACTAGCCTCCAAGAGACCCAGTACTTC	CASSRSTSLQETQYF
TRBJ1-2	TRBV19	.	.	TGTGCCAGTAGTATGGGCAGGCACTATGGCTACACCTTC	CASSMGRHYGYTF
TRBJ1-2	TRBV30	.	TRBD1	TGTGCCTGGAGGGAACAGGGGAGGAACTATGGCTACACCTTC	CAWREQGRNYGYTF